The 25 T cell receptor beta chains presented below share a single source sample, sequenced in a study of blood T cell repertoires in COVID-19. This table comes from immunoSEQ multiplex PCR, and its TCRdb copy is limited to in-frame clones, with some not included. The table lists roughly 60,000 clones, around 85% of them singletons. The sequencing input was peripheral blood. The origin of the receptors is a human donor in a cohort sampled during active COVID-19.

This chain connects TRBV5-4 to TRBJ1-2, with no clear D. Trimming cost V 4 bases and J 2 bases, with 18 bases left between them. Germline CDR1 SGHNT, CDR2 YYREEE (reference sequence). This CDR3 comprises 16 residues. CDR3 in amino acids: CASSGRVESKNYGYTF. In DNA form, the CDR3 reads TGTGCCAGCAGCGGGCGGGTTGAGAGCAAGAACTATGGCTACACCTTC. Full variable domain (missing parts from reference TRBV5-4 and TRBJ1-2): ETGVTQSPTHLIKTRGQQVTLRCSSQSGHNTVSWYQQALGQGPQFIFQYYREEENGRGNFPPRFSGLQFPNYSSELNVNALELDDSALYLCASSGRVESKNYGYTFGSGTRLTVV.

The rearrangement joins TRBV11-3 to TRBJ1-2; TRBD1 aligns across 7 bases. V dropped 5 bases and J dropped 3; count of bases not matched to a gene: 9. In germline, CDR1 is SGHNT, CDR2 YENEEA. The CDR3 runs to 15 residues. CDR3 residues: CASSPQGRDDYGYTF. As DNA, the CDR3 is TGTGCCAGCAGCCCACAGGGGAGAGATGACTATGGCTACACCTTC.

This CDR3 is CASKTGNTEAFF. In DNA form, the CDR3 reads TGTGCCAGCAAGACGGGAAACACTGAAGCTTTCTTT. The chain combines TRBV7-6 with TRBJ1-1, with no clear D. V lost 7 bases to trimming and J lost 2 bases, with 8 bases between them. This CDR3 is 12 amino acids long. Germline-derived CDR1 and CDR2 are SGHVS and FNYEAQ.

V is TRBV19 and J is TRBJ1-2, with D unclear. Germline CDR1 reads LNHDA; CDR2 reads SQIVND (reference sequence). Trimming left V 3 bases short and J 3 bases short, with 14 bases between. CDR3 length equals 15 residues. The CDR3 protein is CASSIRPRGDYGYTF. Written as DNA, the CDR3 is TGTGCCAGTAGTATCCGCCCCAGAGGCGACTATGGCTACACCTTC.

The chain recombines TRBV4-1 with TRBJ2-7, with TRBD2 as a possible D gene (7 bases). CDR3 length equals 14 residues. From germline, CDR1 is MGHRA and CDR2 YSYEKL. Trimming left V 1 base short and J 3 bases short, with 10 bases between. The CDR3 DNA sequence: TGCGCCAGCAGCCAAGGGAGGGGGGGCTACGAGCAGTACTTC. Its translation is CASSQGRGGYEQYF.

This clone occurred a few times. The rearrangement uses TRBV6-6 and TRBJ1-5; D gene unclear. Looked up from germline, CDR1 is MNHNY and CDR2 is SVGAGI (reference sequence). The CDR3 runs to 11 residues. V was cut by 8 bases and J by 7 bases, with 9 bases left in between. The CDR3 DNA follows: TGTGCCAGCGCCCAGGTACAGCCCCAGCATTTT. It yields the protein CASAQVQPQHF.

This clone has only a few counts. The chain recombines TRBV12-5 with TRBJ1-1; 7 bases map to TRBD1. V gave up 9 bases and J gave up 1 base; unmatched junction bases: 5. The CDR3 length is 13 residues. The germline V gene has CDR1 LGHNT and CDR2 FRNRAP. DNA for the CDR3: TGTGCTAGCGGGACAGACCAGAACACTGAAGCTTTCTTT. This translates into CASGTDQNTEAFF.

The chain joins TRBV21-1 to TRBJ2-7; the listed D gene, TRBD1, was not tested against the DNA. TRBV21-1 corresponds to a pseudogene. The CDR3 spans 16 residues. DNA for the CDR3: TGTGCCACCTTCATGGAGACAAGTACAGGGGGCGACGAGCAGTACTTC. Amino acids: CATFMETSTGGDEQYF.

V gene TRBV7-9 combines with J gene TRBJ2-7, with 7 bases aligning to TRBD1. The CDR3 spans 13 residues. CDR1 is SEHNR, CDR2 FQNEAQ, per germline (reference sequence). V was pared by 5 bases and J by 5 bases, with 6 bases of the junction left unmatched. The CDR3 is CASSIRDSHEQYF. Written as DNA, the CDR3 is TGTGCCAGCAGCATAAGGGACAGCCACGAGCAGTACTTC.

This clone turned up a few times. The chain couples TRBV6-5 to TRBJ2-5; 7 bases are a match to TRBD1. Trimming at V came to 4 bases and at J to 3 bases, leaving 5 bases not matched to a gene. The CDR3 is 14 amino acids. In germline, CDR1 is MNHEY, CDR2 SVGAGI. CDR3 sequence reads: CASSSLQGKETQYF. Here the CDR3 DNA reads TGTGCCAGCAGTTCCTTACAGGGGAAAGAGACCCAGTACTTC.

CDR3 sequence (DNA): TGTGCCAGCAGTCGCTCCTTCCAGGGGTTGTTAGGGGGCTACACCTTC. Translating gives CASSRSFQGLLGGYTF. This chain uses TRBV7-2 with TRBJ1-2; possibly TRBD1 for D (6 bases). There are 16 residues in the CDR3. The germline gives CDR1 SGHTA, CDR2 FQGNSA. Between the trimmed V and J ends, which lost 6 bases and 8 bases, there was a span of 25 bases.

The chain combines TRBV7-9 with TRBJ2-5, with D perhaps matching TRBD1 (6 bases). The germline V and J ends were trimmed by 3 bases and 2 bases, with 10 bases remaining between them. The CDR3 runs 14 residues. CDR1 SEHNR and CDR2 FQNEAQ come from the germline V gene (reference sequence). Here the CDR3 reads CASSFGGPQETQYF. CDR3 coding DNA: TGTGCCAGCAGCTTTGGGGGCCCACAAGAGACCCAGTACTTC. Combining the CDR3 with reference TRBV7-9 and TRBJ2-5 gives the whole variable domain DTGVSQNPRHKITKRGQNVTFRCDPISEHNRLYWYRQTLGQGPEFLTYFQNEAQLEKSRLLSDRFSAERPKGSFSTLEIQRTEQGDSAMYLCASSFGGPQETQYFGPGTRLLVL.

CDR3 amino acids: CASSQARTSGYEQYF. CDR3 nucleotides: TGTGCCAGCAGCCAAGCCCGGACTAGCGGGTACGAGCAGTACTTC. This chain connects TRBV3-1 (or the pseudogene TRBV3-2) to TRBJ2-7; 11 nucleotides match TRBD2. The CDR3 is 15 amino acids. Trimming removed 1 base from V and 4 bases from J; junction bases left unmatched: 3. Germline V gene data show CDR1 as LGHDT and CDR2 as YNNKEL (reference sequence).

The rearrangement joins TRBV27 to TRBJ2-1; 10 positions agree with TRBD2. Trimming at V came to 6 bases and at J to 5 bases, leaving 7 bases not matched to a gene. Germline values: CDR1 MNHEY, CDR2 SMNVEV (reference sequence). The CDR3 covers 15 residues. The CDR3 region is CASSGVLAGNNEQFF. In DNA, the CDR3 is TGTGCCAGCAGCGGAGTACTAGCGGGAAACAATGAGCAGTTCTTC.

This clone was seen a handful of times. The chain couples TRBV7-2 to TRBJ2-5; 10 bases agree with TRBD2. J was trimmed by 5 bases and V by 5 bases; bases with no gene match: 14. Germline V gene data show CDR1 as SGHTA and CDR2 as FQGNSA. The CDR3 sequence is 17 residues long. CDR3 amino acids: CASSLQSGGGTWETQYF. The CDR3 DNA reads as TGTGCCAGCAGCCTCCAAAGCGGGGGGGGAACTTGGGAGACCCAGTACTTC.

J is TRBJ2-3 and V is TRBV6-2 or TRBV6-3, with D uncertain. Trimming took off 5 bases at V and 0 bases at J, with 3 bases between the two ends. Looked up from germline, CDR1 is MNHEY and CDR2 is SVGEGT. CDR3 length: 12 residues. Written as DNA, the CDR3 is TGTGCCAGCAGTCTTAGCACAGATACGCAGTATTTT. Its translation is CASSLSTDTQYF.

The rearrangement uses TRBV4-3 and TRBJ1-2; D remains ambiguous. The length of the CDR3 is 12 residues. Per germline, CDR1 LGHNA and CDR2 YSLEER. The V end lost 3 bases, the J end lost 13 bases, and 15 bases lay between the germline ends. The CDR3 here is CASSHQINEVTF. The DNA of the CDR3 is TGCGCCAGCAGCCACCAAATCAACGAGGTCACCTTC.

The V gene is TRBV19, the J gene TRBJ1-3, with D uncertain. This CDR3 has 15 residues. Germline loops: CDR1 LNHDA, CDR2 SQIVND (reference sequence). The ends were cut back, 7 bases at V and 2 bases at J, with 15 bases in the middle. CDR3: CASTTTARAGNTIYF. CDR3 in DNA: TGTGCCAGTACTACCACCGCGAGGGCTGGAAACACCATATATTTT.

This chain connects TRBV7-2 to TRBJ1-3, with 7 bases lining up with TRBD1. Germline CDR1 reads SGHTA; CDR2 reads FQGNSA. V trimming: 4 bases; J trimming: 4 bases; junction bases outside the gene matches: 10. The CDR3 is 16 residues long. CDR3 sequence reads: CASSSGGTAVGNTIYF. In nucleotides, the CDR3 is TGTGCCAGCAGCTCAGGGGGGACGGCGGTGGGAAACACCATATATTTT.

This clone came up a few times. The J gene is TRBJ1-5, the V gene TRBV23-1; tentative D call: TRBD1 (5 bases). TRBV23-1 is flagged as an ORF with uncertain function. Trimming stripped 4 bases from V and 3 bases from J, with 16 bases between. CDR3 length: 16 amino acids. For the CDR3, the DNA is TGCGCCAGCAGTCGGCGGGGCAGGGAGGCCAATCAGCCCCAGCATTTT. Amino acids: CASSRRGREANQPQHF.

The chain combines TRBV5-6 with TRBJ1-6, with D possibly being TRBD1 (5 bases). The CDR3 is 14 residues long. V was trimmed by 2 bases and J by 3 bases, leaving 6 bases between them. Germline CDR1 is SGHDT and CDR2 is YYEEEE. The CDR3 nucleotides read TGTGCCAGCAGCTTTCAGGGCTATAATTCACCCCTCCACTTT. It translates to CASSFQGYNSPLHF.

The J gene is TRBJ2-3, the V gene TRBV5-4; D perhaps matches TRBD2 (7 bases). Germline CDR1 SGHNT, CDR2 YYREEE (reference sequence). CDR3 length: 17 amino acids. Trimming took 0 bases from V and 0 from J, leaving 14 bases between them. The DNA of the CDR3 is TGTGCCAGCAGCTTGGGGGGCGGGGGCCCTAGCACAGATACGCAGTATTTT. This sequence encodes CASSLGGGGPSTDTQYF.

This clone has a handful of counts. The chain's CDR3 is CASSPPTGWEQYF. The CDR3 DNA is TGCGCCAGCAGCCCTCCGACAGGGTGGGAGCAGTACTTC. J is TRBJ2-7 and V is TRBV5-1; 7 positions match TRBD1. Germline assignment: CDR1 SGHRS and CDR2 YFSETQ. The CDR3 runs 13 residues. V was clipped by 4 bases and J by 7 bases; unmatched bases: 8. The whole variable domain, filled in from reference TRBV5-1 and TRBJ2-7, reads KAGVTQTPRYLIKTRGQQVTLSCSPISGHRSVSWYQQTPGQGLQFLFEYFSETQRNKGNFPGRFSGRQFSNSRSEMNVSTLELGDSALYLCASSPPTGWEQYFGPGTRLTVT.

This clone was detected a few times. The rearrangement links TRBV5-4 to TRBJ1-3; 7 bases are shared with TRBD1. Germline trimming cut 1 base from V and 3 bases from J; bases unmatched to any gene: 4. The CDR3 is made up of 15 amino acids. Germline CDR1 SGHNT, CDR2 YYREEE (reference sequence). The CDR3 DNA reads TGTGCCAGCAGCTTGAACCAGGGGGTTGGAAACACCATATATTTT. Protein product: CASSLNQGVGNTIYF.

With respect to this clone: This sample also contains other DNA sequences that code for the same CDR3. For the CDR3, the DNA is TGTGCCAGCAGCGGACAGGGGAACTCCTACGAGCAGTACTTC. Protein sequence: CASSGQGNSYEQYF. The rearrangement links TRBV9 to TRBJ2-7; 8 positions agree with TRBD1. In germline, CDR1 is SGDLS, CDR2 YYNGEE. J gave up 0 bases and V 3 bases, and 2 bases lay outside the gene matches. The CDR3 consists of 14 residues. The complete variable domain, with remaining parts taken from reference TRBV9 and TRBJ2-7, reads DSGVTQTPKHLITATGQRVTLRCSPRSGDLSVYWYQQSLDQGLQFLIQYYNGEERAKGNILERFSAQQFPDLHSELNLSSLELGDSALYFCASSGQGNSYEQYFGPGTRLTVT.